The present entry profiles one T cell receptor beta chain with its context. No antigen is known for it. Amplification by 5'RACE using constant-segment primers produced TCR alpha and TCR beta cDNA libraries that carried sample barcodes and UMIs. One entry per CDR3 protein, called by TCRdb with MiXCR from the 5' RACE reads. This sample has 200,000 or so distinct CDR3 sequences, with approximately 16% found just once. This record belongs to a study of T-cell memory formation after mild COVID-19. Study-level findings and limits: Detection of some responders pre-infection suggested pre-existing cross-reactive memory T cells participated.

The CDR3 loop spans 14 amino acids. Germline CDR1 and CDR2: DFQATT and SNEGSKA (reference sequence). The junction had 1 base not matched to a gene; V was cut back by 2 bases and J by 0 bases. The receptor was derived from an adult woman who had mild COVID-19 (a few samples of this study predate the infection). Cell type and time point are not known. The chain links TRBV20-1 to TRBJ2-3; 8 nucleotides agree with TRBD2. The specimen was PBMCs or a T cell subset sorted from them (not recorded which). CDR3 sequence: CSARSGRSTDTQYF. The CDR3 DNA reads TGCAGTGCTAGAAGCGGGAGAAGCACAGATACGCAGTATTTT.